A single sample is the source of the 5 T cell receptor beta chains below, sequenced in a study of CD8+CD57+ T cells in acquired aplastic anemia. Genomic DNA was employed as the template in profiling TCR beta VDJ and CDR3. Each CDR3 protein gets one entry after TCRdb re-called the reads with MiXCR. The sample shows 150,000 or so distinct CDR3 sequences, less than 50% of them seen only once. The authors sequenced patients whose flow cytometry had shown CD8+CD57+ cell expansion. Sequences were obtained from sorted CD4+, CD8+, or CD8+CD57+ T cells (not recorded which) from PBMCs. The receptors originated from a human donor with aplastic anemia.

Turning to this clonotype: One junction end does not reproduce the germline sequence, and a read error may be involved. This sequence joins TRBV15 and TRBJ1-3, with 7 bases matching TRBD1. There are 16 residues in the CDR3. Germline CDR1 is LNHNV and CDR2 is YYDKDF (reference sequence). DNA for the CDR3: TGTGCCACCAGCGGAGACAGGGCCCCCTCTGGAGACACCATATATTTC. The encoded protein is CATSGDRAPSGDTIYF.

The chain combines TRBV19 with TRBJ1-1, with D unresolved. Germline-derived CDR1 and CDR2 are LNHDA and SQIVND (reference sequence). The V end lost 4 bases, the J end lost 8 bases, and 8 bases lay between the germline ends. This CDR3 comprises 11 residues. The DNA for the CDR3 is TGTGCCAGTAGTACTGTCGCAGAAGCTTTCTTT. Its translation is CASSTVAEAFF.

The table lists this clonotype with many counts. The chain carries TRBV20-1 and TRBJ2-1; 14 nucleotides line up with TRBD2. CDR3 length equals 18 residues. With V trimmed by 1 base and J by 7 bases, 12 bases remained unmatched. The V gene's germline CDR1 is DFQATT and CDR2 SNEGSKA (reference sequence). For the CDR3, the DNA is TGCAGTGCTAGAGCGCCGGGGACTAGCGGGAGATGGGGGAATGAGCAGTTCTTC. Translation gives CSARAPGTSGRWGNEQFF.

This clonotype was detected ten times or more. This sequence joins TRBV29-1 and TRBJ1-2; no reliable D call. This CDR3 has 11 residues. CDR1 SQVTM and CDR2 ANQGSEA come from the germline V gene. V gave up 4 bases and J gave up 5 bases, with 8 bases separating them. The CDR3 region has the DNA TGCAGCGTTGTAGAGGTTTATGGCTACACCTTC. It yields the protein CSVVEVYGYTF.

This clonotype was observed at least ten times. In nucleotides, the CDR3 is TGTGCCAGCAGTTGGGCCGGACAGGGGGCAGACGAGCAGTACTTC. Protein product: CASSWAGQGADEQYF. J is TRBJ2-7 and V is TRBV12-3 or TRBV12-4; 11 bases match TRBD1. V was pared by 4 bases and J by 5 bases, with 7 bases of the junction left unmatched. The CDR3 spans 15 residues.